The 9 T cell receptor beta chains below were found in one sample sequenced in a study of T cells after yellow fever vaccination. A single record per CDR3 protein comes from TCRdb applying MiXCR to the 5' RACE reads. The data contain about 170,000 distinct CDR3 sequences, 11% of them seen just once; the ten biggest clones take up 30% to 45%. The sample consisted of CD8+ T cells sorted from PBMCs, taken 15 days after the yellow fever booster vaccination. These receptors all stem from a man aged 18 to 30 who received the YFV17D yellow fever vaccine.

Many counts were recorded for this clonotype. The J gene is TRBJ2-5, the V gene TRBV4-2; D is possibly TRBD2 (5 bases). Trimming left V 0 bases short and J 2 bases short, with 13 bases between. Germline V CDR1 and CDR2: LGHNA, YNFKEQ. The length of the CDR3 is 16 residues. The CDR3 DNA follows: TGTGCCAGCAGCCAAGATGTTGCGACTAAACAAGAGACCCAGTACTTC. It codes for CASSQDVATKQETQYF.

This clonotype came up a few times. V is TRBV13 and J is TRBJ2-2; D might be TRBD2 (6 bases). Trimming took 3 bases from V and 6 from J, leaving 11 bases between them. In germline, CDR1 is PRHDT, CDR2 FYEKMQ (reference sequence). CDR3 length: 14 amino acids. The CDR3 loop is CASSLTSYPGELFF. The CDR3 DNA follows: TGTGCCAGCAGCTTGACTAGTTACCCCGGGGAGCTGTTTTTT.

The chain employs TRBV29-1 and TRBJ1-1, with TRBD1 matching 10 bases. CDR3 size: 12 residues. Germline V gives CDR1 SQVTM, CDR2 ANQGSEA. The V and J ends lost 4 bases and 6 bases, in that order; junction bases with no gene match: 2. As DNA, the CDR3 is TGCAGCGTTGCCGGGACAGGGGCTGAAGCTTTCTTT. As protein: CSVAGTGAEAFF.

The J gene is TRBJ2-3, the V gene TRBV7-2; perhaps TRBD2 as D (7 bases). V was pared by 4 bases and J by 0 bases, with 14 bases between. CDR3 length: 16 amino acids. Germline CDR1 and CDR2: SGHTA and FQGNSA. The CDR3 loop reads CASSSFGGRSTDTQYF. In DNA, the CDR3 is TGTGCCAGCAGCTCGTTCGGGGGGCGAAGCACAGATACGCAGTATTTT.

The gene calls are TRBV6-2 or TRBV6-3 and TRBJ1-1; D ambiguous. Germline V gives CDR1 MNHEY, CDR2 SVGEGT. This CDR3 is built from 14 residues. V was cut by 8 bases and J by 1 base, with 14 bases left in between. The CDR3 nucleotides read TGTGCCAGCCGAAGGTTTGAACCGAACACTGAAGCTTTCTTT. It is translated as CASRRFEPNTEAFF.

This clonotype was detected a few times. This chain connects TRBV24-1 to TRBJ2-3, with D possibly matching TRBD2 (5 bases). This CDR3 spans 16 amino acids. The germline CDR1 and CDR2 sequences are KGHDR and SFDVKD. The V end was cut by 2 bases, the J end by 0 bases, with 11 bases between. The CDR3 DNA reads TGTGCCACCAGTGATTCGGCAGGACTTAGCACAGATACGCAGTATTTT. Amino acid sequence: CATSDSAGLSTDTQYF.

The V and J genes are TRBV9 and TRBJ2-7; maybe TRBD1 (5 bases). There are 10 residues in the CDR3. Germline V gene data show CDR1 as SGDLS and CDR2 as YYNGEE. V dropped 9 bases and J dropped 9 bases, with 13 bases sitting between them. The CDR3 sequence is CATKDRRQYV. The CDR3 nucleotides read TGTGCCACCAAAGACAGAAGGCAGTACGTC.

The chain has TRBV5-5 and TRBJ2-7; D is uncertain. The CDR3 has 12 residues. V was clipped by 7 bases and J by 0 bases, with 8 bases between them. Germline assignment: CDR1 SGHKS and CDR2 YYEKEE (reference sequence). DNA of the CDR3: TGTGCCAGCCAAATCAGCTCCTACGAGCAGTACTTC. This gives the protein CASQISSYEQYF.

The chain links TRBV29-1 to TRBJ2-1; D gene uncertain. Germline V gene lookup returns CDR1 SQVTM and CDR2 ANQGSEA. Trimming stripped 4 bases from V and 6 bases from J, with 10 bases between. The CDR3 runs 12 residues. Here the CDR3 reads CSVGISSNEQFF. The DNA for the CDR3 is TGCAGCGTTGGCATCAGTTCCAATGAGCAGTTCTTC.